Listed here are 32 T cell receptor beta chains from one sample, sequenced in a study of early stage breast cancer tumors. Data came from immunoSEQ multiplex PCR; TCRdb stores just in-frame clones and leaves some out. Of some 30,000 clones in the sample, roughly four fifths are singletons; the top ten hold around 10%. The sequenced sample consisted of breast tumor tissue. The receptors were gathered from a person aged 30 to 40 with breast cancer.

As concerns this clone: A read error may account for a junction end that differs from germline. The chain links TRBV5-1 to TRBJ1-2; D possibly corresponds to TRBD1 (6 bases). The CDR3 consists of 13 residues. From germline, CDR1 is SGHRS and CDR2 YFSETQ. Written as DNA, the CDR3 is TGTGCCAGCAGCTTGGGGGGCGAAGATGGCTACACCTTC. Amino acid sequence: CASSLGGEDGYTF.

The J gene is TRBJ1-5, the V gene TRBV10-3, with a possible D match to TRBD1 (6 bases). Per germline, CDR1 ENHRY and CDR2 SYGVKD. Trimming removed 6 bases at V and 5 bases at J, with 14 bases between. The CDR3 runs 14 residues. The CDR3 region has the DNA TGTGCCATCAGCCTTGACAGGACCGATCAGCCCCAGCATTTT. This translates into CAISLDRTDQPQHF.

This clone was counted a few times. The chain employs TRBV7-9 and TRBJ1-4, with a tentative D call TRBD1 (5 bases). CDR3 length equals 14 residues. Germline V gene lookup returns CDR1 SEHNR and CDR2 FQNEAQ (reference sequence). Trimming took 2 bases from V and 7 from J, leaving 11 bases between them. CDR3 sequence: CASSLQGTGEKLFF. The CDR3 coding sequence is TGTGCCAGCAGCTTACAGGGAACGGGTGAAAAACTGTTTTTT.

The V call is TRBV23-1, the J call TRBJ2-7, with D perhaps matching TRBD2 (5 bases). TRBV23-1 is assigned to the ORF class and has an uncertain function. V was pared by 10 bases and J by 2 bases, with 27 bases between. This CDR3 has 17 amino acids. The CDR3 region is CATVMMDASYGAYEQYF. CDR3 coding DNA: TGCGCCACCGTTATGATGGACGCATCCTACGGGGCCTACGAGCAGTACTTC.

The chain couples TRBV5-4 to TRBJ2-1; no reliable D call. The length of the CDR3 is 13 residues. V was shortened by 1 base and J by 10 bases, with 12 bases between the two germline ends. CDR1 is SGHNT and CDR2 is YYREEE in the germline V gene (reference sequence). DNA of the CDR3: TGTGCCAGCAGCTTGACTGGGCCTTACGAGCAGTTCTTC. It codes for CASSLTGPYEQFF.

This clone was found a few times. This chain joins TRBV13 and TRBJ2-7; D tentatively fits TRBD1 or TRBD2 (5 bases each). Trimming removed 2 bases at V and 6 bases at J, with 8 bases between. Germline loops: CDR1 PRHDT, CDR2 FYEKMQ (reference sequence). This CDR3 is built from 12 residues. For the CDR3, the DNA is TGTGCCAGCAGCTTAACGAGGGGCGAGCAGTACTTC. Translated: CASSLTRGEQYF.

This clone qualifies as medium-sized. The V gene is TRBV27, the J gene TRBJ1-1; D possibly corresponds to TRBD1 (5 bases). V was shortened by 11 bases and J by 4 bases, with 11 bases between the two germline ends. CDR1 MNHEY and CDR2 SMNVEV come from the germline V gene (reference sequence). The CDR3 spans 11 residues. The CDR3 reads CAAARGTEAFF. The DNA for the CDR3 is TGTGCCGCGGCAAGGGGCACTGAAGCTTTCTTT.

The chain combines TRBV27 with TRBJ1-5; weak D call: TRBD1 (5 bases). Trimming shortened V by 3 bases and J by 0 bases, and 9 bases separated the two germline ends. Germline-derived CDR1 and CDR2 are MNHEY and SMNVEV (reference sequence). The CDR3 extends over 15 amino acids. CDR3 coding DNA: TGTGCCAGCAGTTTTCAAGGGGTTAGCAATCAGCCCCAGCATTTT. Amino acids: CASSFQGVSNQPQHF.

The chain carries TRBV30 and TRBJ1-2; D not certain. The V gene lost 3 bases and the J gene lost 5 bases, with 7 bases spanning the gap. The CDR3 consists of 11 residues. Germline V gene sequence: CDR1 GTSNPN, CDR2 SVGIG (reference sequence). CDR3 residues: CAWRVDYGYTF. The CDR3 coding sequence is TGTGCCTGGAGGGTTGATTATGGCTACACCTTC.

DNA of the CDR3: TGTGCCAGCAGCGTAGAACAGGGGGATTCACCCCTCCACTTT. This codes for CASSVEQGDSPLHF. The chain carries TRBV9 and TRBJ1-6; TRBD1 aligns across 8 bases. The CDR3 runs to 14 residues. CDR1 is SGDLS, CDR2 YYNGEE, per germline. The V segment lost 0 bases and the J segment 8 bases; nucleotides outside the gene matches: 1. Full variable domain (outside the CDR3, taken from reference TRBV9 and TRBJ1-6): DSGVTQTPKHLITATGQRVTLRCSPRSGDLSVYWYQQSLDQGLQFLIQYYNGEERAKGNILERFSAQQFPDLHSELNLSSLELGDSALYFCASSVEQGDSPLHFGNGTRLTVT.

The chain employs TRBV19 and TRBJ2-7; tentative D call: TRBD1 (5 bases). CDR1 is LNHDA and CDR2 is SQIVND in the germline V gene (reference sequence). The CDR3 consists of 14 residues. Trimming took 4 bases from V and 2 from J, leaving 12 bases between them. The CDR3 sequence: CASSSPGQTYEQYF. CDR3 nucleotides: TGTGCCAGTAGTAGCCCAGGGCAGACCTACGAGCAGTACTTC.

This sequence joins TRBV11-2 and TRBJ2-5; D is perhaps TRBD2 (6 bases). CDR3 length: 15 amino acids. Per the germline V gene, CDR1 is SGHAT and CDR2 is FQNNGV. V was trimmed by 1 base and J by 5 bases, leaving 14 bases between them. The CDR3 DNA follows: TGTGCCAGCAGCTTAGGGGGGGACCCTCGGGAGACCCAGTACTTC. It specifies CASSLGGDPRETQYF. Full variable domain (rest looked up from reference TRBV11-2 and TRBJ2-5): EAGVAQSPRYKIIEKRQSVAFWCNPISGHATLYWYQQILGQGPKLLIQFQNNGVVDDSQLPKDRFSAERLKGVDSTLKIQPAKLEDSAVYLCASSLGGDPRETQYFGPGTRLLVL.

This chain links TRBV27 with TRBJ2-4; D may be TRBD1 (6 bases). V dropped 4 bases and J dropped 10 bases, with 17 bases sitting between them. The CDR3 runs to 14 residues. Germline V gives CDR1 MNHEY, CDR2 SMNVEV (reference sequence). CDR3 DNA sequence: TGTGCCAGCAGTTCCCTTAACAGGGCAGGGATTCAGTACTTC. Residues: CASSSLNRAGIQYF.

The chain carries TRBV5-1 and TRBJ1-1; D possibly corresponds to TRBD1 (6 bases). The CDR3 is made up of 16 amino acids. CDR1 SGHRS and CDR2 YFSETQ come from the germline V gene. The V gene lost 4 bases and the J gene lost 0 bases, with 16 bases spanning the gap. This CDR3 is CASSPRPDRMNTEAFF. CDR3 nucleotides: TGCGCCAGCAGCCCCAGACCGGACAGAATGAACACTGAAGCTTTCTTT.

The chain couples TRBV6-5 to TRBJ2-3; 7 bases match TRBD2. V lost 6 bases, J lost 1 base, and 1 base stayed unmatched. Germline loops: CDR1 MNHEY, CDR2 SVGAGI. The CDR3 sequence is 13 residues long. The CDR3 loop reads CASRLAGTDTQYF. CDR3 sequence (DNA): TGTGCCAGCAGGCTAGCGGGCACAGATACGCAGTATTTT.

The chain recombines TRBV4-2 with TRBJ2-7, with D perhaps given as TRBD1 or TRBD2 (6 bases each). This CDR3 is built from 18 residues. From germline, CDR1 is LGHNA and CDR2 YNFKEQ. The V end was cut by 0 bases, the J end by 0 bases, with 18 bases between. DNA of the CDR3: TGTGCCAGCAGCCAAGATAGGGGGGTGGGGGACACCTCCTACGAGCAGTACTTC. It encodes CASSQDRGVGDTSYEQYF.

For this clone: This same CDR3 is encoded by further DNA sequences in the sample. The V gene is TRBV18, the J gene TRBJ1-1; D gene uncertain. Germline V gene sequence: CDR1 KGHSH, CDR2 LQKENI. CDR3 length: 13 amino acids. V shed 3 bases and J shed 3 bases, with 8 bases lying between them. The CDR3: CASSPLRDTEAFF. DNA of the CDR3: TGTGCCAGCTCACCCCTAAGGGACACTGAAGCTTTCTTT.

V usage is TRBV5-1 and J usage is TRBJ1-2; D perhaps matches TRBD1 (5 bases). Trimming pared 5 bases from V and 10 bases from J, leaving 12 bases between. Germline assignment: CDR1 SGHRS and CDR2 YFSETQ. The CDR3 covers 11 residues. CDR3 region: CASRDITVYTF. CDR3 sequence (DNA): TGCGCCAGCAGGGACATTACAGTCTACACCTTC.

Judged by abundance, this clone is medium-sized. The chain combines TRBV7-8 with TRBJ2-2, with TRBD1 identical over 7 bases. Trimming removed 9 bases from V and 5 bases from J; junction bases left unmatched: 6. The germline CDR1 and CDR2 sequences are SGHVS and FQNEAQ. The length of the CDR3 is 13 residues. The CDR3 loop is CASDRVGTGELFF. The CDR3 DNA reads as TGTGCCAGTGACAGGGTTGGGACCGGGGAGCTGTTTTTT.

The chain links TRBV4-2 to TRBJ2-1, with D tentatively TRBD1 or TRBD2 (5 bases each). Per the germline V gene, CDR1 is LGHNA and CDR2 is YNFKEQ. Trimming removed 1 base at V and 9 bases at J, with 16 bases between. CDR3 size: 15 residues. The CDR3 reads CASSQAGTPGTEQFF. Written as DNA, the CDR3 is TGTGCCAGCAGCCAAGCCGGGACCCCCGGGACTGAGCAGTTCTTC.

This clone was picked up a small number of times. CDR3 nucleotide sequence: TGCAGCGTTGAACACAGGGCCATTGTGCGTGGCTACACCTTC. Translation gives CSVEHRAIVRGYTF. V usage is TRBV29-1 and J usage is TRBJ1-2; weak D call: TRBD1 (6 bases). Between the trimmed V and J ends, which lost 2 bases and 7 bases, there was a span of 17 bases. The germline V gene has CDR1 SQVTM and CDR2 ANQGSEA. The CDR3 contains 14 residues. The full variable domain, rest sourced from reference TRBV29-1 and TRBJ1-2, is SAVISQKPSRDICQRGTSLTIQCQVDSQVTMMFWYRQQPGQSLTLIATANQGSEATYESGFVIDKFPISRPNLTFSTLTVSNMSPEDSSIYLCSVEHRAIVRGYTFGSGTRLTVV.

J is TRBJ1-1 and V is TRBV6-5; a weak D match, TRBD1 (5 bases). Per germline, CDR1 MNHEY and CDR2 SVGAGI. The V end lost 3 bases, the J end lost 4 bases, and 9 bases lay between the germline ends. The CDR3 is 13 residues long. CDR3 bases: TGTGCCAGCAGTTATTTCGGGGGCACTGAAGCTTTCTTT. Its translation is CASSYFGGTEAFF.

J is TRBJ2-7 and V is TRBV15; the match to TRBD1 covers 7 bases. Germline trimming cut 3 bases from V and 5 bases from J; bases unmatched to any gene: 7. CDR1 and CDR2 from the germline V gene are LNHNV and YYDKDF (reference sequence). The CDR3 covers 14 residues. CDR3 protein: CATSRWTGRNEQYF. For the CDR3, the DNA is TGTGCCACCAGCAGGTGGACAGGTAGGAACGAGCAGTACTTC.

This sequence joins TRBV11-3 and TRBJ2-5, with D unclear. The CDR3 has 17 residues. Germline-derived CDR1 and CDR2 are SGHNT and YENEEA. V was trimmed by 3 bases and J by 0 bases, leaving 17 bases between them. The DNA of the CDR3 is TGTGCCAGCAGCTTTCCTCTCAGATCAGGCAACCAAGAGACCCAGTACTTC. This gives the protein CASSFPLRSGNQETQYF.

This clone was seen only once. This chain joins TRBV7-2 and TRBJ2-3, with TRBD2 matching 9 bases. The CDR3 is made up of 15 amino acids. Germline V lookup: CDR1 SGHTA, CDR2 FQGNSA. V was pared by 6 bases and J by 10 bases, with 14 bases of the junction left unmatched. The CDR3 reads CASSLTSGPMNAQYF. CDR3 sequence (DNA): TGTGCCAGCAGTTTAACTAGCGGGCCGATGAATGCGCAGTATTTT.

The gene calls are TRBV7-6 and TRBJ2-2, with D unclear. The germline gives CDR1 SGHVS, CDR2 FNYEAQ. With 3 bases removed from V and 5 bases from J, the gap between germline ends came to 4 bases. This CDR3 region has 12 residues. For the CDR3, the DNA is TGTGCCAGCAGCTTCGGGACCGGGGAGCTGTTTTTT. Translated: CASSFGTGELFF.

This rearrangement joins TRBV19 to TRBJ1-4; tentatively, D is TRBD1 (5 bases). V dropped 7 bases and J dropped 8 bases, with 17 bases sitting between them. CDR1 is LNHDA, CDR2 SQIVND, per germline (reference sequence). The length of the CDR3 is 14 residues. CDR3 amino acids: CASKTLGTDEKLFF. The CDR3 nucleotides are TGTGCCAGTAAAACTTTAGGGACGGACGAAAAACTGTTTTTT.

J is TRBJ1-1 and V is TRBV6-5; D unclear. This CDR3 is built from 11 residues. Between the trimmed V and J ends, which lost 8 bases and 0 bases, there was a span of 4 bases. CDR1 and CDR2 (germline): MNHEY, SVGAGI. The CDR3 nucleotides read TGTGCCAGCCGAATGAACACTGAAGCTTTCTTT. Protein: CASRMNTEAFF.

Only a few counts were recorded for this clone. This sequence joins TRBV9 and TRBJ1-2; possible D gene TRBD1, 5 bases. The germline gives CDR1 SGDLS, CDR2 YYNGEE. This CDR3 spans 13 amino acids. The ends were cut back, 2 bases at V and 3 bases at J, with 8 bases in the middle. In nucleotides, the CDR3 is TGTGCCAGCAGCGTGTCGGGGGACTATGGCTACACCTTC. This gives the protein CASSVSGDYGYTF.

V gene TRBV9 combines with J gene TRBJ2-7; 8 bases match TRBD1. Unmatched junction bases numbered 3, after V lost 2 bases and J lost 2 bases. Germline V CDR1 and CDR2: SGDLS, YYNGEE. The CDR3 contains 14 residues. This chain's CDR3 is CASSVGTGPYEQYF. CDR3 in DNA: TGTGCCAGCAGCGTCGGGACAGGCCCCTACGAGCAGTACTTC.

This clone showed up just a few times. The chain employs TRBV19 and TRBJ2-7; either TRBD1 or TRBD2 may fit D (6 bases each). The germline CDR1 and CDR2 sequences are LNHDA and SQIVND (reference sequence). V was clipped by 1 base and J by 3 bases, with 10 bases between them. The CDR3 runs to 14 residues. The CDR3 here is CASSIAGADYEQYF. In DNA, the CDR3 is TGTGCCAGTAGTATAGCGGGGGCCGACTACGAGCAGTACTTC.

The rearrangement links TRBV19 to TRBJ2-5; 9 bases agree with TRBD1. The germline V gene has CDR1 LNHDA and CDR2 SQIVND (reference sequence). The CDR3 contains 15 residues. The junction had 9 bases not matched to a gene; V was cut back by 5 bases and J by 5 bases. CDR3 in amino acids: CASSVLQGAGETQYF. The DNA of the CDR3 is TGTGCCAGTAGTGTCTTACAGGGGGCGGGCGAGACCCAGTACTTC.